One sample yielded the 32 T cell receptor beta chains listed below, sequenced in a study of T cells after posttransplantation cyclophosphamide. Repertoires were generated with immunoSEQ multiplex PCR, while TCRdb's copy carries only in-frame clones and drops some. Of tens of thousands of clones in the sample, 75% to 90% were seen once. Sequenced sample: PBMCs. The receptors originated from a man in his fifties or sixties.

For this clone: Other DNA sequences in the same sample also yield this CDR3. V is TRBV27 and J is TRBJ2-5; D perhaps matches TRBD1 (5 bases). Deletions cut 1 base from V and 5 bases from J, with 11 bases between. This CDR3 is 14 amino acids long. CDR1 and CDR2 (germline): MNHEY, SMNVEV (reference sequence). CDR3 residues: CASSLLERQETQYF. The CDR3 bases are TGTGCCAGCAGTTTATTGGAGAGACAGGAGACCCAGTACTTC.

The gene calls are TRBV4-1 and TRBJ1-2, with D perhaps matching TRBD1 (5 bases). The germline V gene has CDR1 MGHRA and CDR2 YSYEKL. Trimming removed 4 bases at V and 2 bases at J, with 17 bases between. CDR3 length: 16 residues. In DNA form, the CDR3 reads TGCGCCAGCAGCCCCGGGGGTGGAAAGGAAAACTATGGCTACACCTTC. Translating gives CASSPGGGKENYGYTF.

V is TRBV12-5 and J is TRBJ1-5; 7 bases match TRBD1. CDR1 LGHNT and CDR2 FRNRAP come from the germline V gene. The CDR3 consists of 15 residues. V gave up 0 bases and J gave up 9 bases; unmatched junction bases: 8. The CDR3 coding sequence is TGTGCTAGTGGTTTGGTCACAGGGGTTTTTGTGCCCCAGCATTTT. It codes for CASGLVTGVFVPQHF.

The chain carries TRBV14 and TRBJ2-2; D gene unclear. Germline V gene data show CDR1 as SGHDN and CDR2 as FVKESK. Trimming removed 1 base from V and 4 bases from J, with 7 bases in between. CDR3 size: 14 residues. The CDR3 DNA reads TGTGCCAGCAGCCAAGTTAGCTTCACCGGGGAGCTGTTTTTT. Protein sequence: CASSQVSFTGELFF. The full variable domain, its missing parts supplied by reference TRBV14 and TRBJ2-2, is EAGVTQFPSHSVIEKGQTVTLRCDPISGHDNLYWYRRVMGKEIKFLLHFVKESKQDESGMPNNRFLAERTGGTYSTLKVQPAELEDSGVYFCASSQVSFTGELFFGEGSRLTVL.

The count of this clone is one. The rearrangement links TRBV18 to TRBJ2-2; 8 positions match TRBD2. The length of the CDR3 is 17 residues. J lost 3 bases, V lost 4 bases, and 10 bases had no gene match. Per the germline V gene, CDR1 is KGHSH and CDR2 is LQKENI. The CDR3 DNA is TGTGCCAGCTCACAGTCGGAGCGGGGGCGGGACACCGGGGAGCTGTTTTTT. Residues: CASSQSERGRDTGELFF.

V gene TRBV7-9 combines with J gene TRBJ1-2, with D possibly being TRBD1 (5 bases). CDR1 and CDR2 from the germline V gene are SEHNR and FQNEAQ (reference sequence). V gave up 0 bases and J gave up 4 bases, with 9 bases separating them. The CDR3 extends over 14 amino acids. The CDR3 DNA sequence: TGTGCCAGCAGCTTAGCAGCAGGGCCCTATGGCTACACCTTC. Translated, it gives CASSLAAGPYGYTF.

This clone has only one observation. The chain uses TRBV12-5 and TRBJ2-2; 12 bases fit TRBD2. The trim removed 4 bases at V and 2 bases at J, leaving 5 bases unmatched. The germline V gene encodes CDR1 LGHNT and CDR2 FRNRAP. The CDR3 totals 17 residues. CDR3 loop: CASGSVLAGGNTGELFF. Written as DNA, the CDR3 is TGTGCTAGTGGTTCGGTACTAGCGGGAGGAAACACCGGGGAGCTGTTTTTT.

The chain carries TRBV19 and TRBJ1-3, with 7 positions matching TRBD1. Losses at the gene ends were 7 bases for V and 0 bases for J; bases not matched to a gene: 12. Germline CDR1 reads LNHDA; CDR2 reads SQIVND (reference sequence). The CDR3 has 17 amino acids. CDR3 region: CASTKAGRGDSGNTIYF. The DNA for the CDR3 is TGTGCCAGTACGAAGGCCGGCAGGGGGGACTCTGGAAACACCATATATTTT.

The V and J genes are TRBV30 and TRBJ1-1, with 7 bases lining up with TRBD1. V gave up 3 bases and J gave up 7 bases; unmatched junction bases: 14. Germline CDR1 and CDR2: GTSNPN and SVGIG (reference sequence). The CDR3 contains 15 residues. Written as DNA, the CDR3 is TGTGCCTGGAGCCCCCGAGGGGGCAGGGGGGTTGAAGCTTTCTTT. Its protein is CAWSPRGGRGVEAFF.

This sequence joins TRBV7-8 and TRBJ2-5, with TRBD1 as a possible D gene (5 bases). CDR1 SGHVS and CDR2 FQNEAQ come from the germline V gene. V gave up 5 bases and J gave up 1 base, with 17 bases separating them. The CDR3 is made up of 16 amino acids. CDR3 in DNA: TGTGCCAGCAGCCCCGCCCGGCAGGGCACCCAAGAGACCCAGTACTTC. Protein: CASSPARQGTQETQYF. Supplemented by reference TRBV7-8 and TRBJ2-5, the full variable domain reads GAGVSQSPRYKVAKRGQDVALRCDPISGHVSLFWYQQALGQGPEFLTYFQNEAQLDKSGLPSDRFFAERPEGSVSTLKIQRTQQEDSAVYLCASSPARQGTQETQYFGPGTRLLVL.

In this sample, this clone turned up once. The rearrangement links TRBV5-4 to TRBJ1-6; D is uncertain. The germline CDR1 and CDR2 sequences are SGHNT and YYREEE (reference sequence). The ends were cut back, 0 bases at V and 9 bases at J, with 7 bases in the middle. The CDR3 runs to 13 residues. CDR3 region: CASSLDEFSPLHF. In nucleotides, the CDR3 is TGTGCCAGCAGCTTGGACGAGTTTTCACCCCTCCACTTT.

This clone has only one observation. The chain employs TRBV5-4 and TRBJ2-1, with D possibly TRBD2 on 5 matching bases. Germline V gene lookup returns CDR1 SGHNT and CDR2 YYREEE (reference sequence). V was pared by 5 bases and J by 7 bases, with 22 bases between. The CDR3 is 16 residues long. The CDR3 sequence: CASRPTSGGYQNEQFF. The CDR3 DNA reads TGTGCCAGCAGACCAACTAGTGGAGGTTACCAAAATGAGCAGTTCTTC.

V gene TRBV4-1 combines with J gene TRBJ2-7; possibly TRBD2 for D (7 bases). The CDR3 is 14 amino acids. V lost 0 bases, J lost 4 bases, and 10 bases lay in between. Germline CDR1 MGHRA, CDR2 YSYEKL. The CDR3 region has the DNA TGCGCCAGCAGCCAAGACAGGGGAGGGTACGAGCAGTACTTC. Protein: CASSQDRGGYEQYF.

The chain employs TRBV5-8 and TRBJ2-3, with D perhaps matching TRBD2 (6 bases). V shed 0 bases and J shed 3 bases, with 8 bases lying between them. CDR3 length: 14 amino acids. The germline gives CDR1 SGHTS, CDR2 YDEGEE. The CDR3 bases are TGTGCCAGCAGCTTGGAGGCGGGGACAGATACGCAGTATTTT. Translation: CASSLEAGTDTQYF.

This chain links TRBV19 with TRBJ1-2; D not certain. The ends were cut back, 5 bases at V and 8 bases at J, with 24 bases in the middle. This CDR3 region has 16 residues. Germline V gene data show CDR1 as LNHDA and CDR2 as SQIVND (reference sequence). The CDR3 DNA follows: TGTGCCAGTAGTCCCCATGGAGCTAGTGAATATGCAGGCTACACCTTC. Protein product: CASSPHGASEYAGYTF.

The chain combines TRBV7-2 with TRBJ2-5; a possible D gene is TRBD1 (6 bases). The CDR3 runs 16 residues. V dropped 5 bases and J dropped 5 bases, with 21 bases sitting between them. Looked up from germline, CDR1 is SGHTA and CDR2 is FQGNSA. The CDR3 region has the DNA TGTGCCAGCAGCGACCAACTGGGGGCCACCTGGGAGACCCAGTACTTC. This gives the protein CASSDQLGATWETQYF.

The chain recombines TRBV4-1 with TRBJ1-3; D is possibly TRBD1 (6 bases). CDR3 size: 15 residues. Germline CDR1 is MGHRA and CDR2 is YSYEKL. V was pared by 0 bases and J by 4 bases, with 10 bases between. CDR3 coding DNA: TGCGCCAGCAGCCAAGATCCAGGGGTAGGAAACACCATATATTTT. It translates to CASSQDPGVGNTIYF.

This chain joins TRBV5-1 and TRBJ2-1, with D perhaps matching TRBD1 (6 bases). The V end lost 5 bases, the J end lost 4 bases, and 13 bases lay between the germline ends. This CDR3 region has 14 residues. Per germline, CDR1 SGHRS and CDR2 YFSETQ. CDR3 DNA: TGCGCCAGCAGTAGACAGGTCGCATACAATGAGCAGTTCTTC. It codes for CASSRQVAYNEQFF.

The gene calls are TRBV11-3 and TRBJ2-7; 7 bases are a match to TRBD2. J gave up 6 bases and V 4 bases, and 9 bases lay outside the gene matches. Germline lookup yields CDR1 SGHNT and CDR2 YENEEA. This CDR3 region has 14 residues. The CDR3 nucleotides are TGTGCCAGCAGCTCTGGCGGGAGTGTTCTCGAGCAGTACTTC. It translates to CASSSGGSVLEQYF.

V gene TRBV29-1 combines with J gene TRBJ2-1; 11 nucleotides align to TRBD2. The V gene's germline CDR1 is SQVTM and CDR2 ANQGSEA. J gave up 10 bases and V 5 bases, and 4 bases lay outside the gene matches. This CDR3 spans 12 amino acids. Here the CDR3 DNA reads TGCAGCGTTTGGGTAGCGGGGGGGGAGCAGTTCTTC. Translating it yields CSVWVAGGEQFF.

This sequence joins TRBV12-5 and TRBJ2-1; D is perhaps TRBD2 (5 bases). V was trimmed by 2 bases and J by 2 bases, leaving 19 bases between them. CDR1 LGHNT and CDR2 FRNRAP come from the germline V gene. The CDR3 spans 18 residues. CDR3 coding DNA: TGTGCTAGTGGTTTGCCCCGAGTAAGCGGAGGAGCCTACAATGAGCAGTTCTTC. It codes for CASGLPRVSGGAYNEQFF.

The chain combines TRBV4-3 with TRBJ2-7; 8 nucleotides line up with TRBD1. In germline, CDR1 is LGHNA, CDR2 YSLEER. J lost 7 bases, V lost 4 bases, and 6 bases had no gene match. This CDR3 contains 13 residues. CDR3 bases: TGCGCCAGCAGCCGTCGCAGGGGGCAAGAGCAGTACTTC. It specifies CASSRRRGQEQYF.

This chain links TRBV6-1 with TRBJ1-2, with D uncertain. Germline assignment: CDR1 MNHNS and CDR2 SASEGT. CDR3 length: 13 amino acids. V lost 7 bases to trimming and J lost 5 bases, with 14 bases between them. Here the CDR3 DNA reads TGTGCCAGCACCCCTACGGCGGGGTATGGCTACACCTTC. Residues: CASTPTAGYGYTF.

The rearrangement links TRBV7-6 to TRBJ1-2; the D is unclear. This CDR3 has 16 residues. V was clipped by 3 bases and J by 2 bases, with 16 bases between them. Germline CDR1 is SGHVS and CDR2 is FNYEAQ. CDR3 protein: CASSLSSARANYGYTF. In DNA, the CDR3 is TGTGCCAGCAGCTTGTCCTCGGCGAGGGCCAACTATGGCTACACCTTC.

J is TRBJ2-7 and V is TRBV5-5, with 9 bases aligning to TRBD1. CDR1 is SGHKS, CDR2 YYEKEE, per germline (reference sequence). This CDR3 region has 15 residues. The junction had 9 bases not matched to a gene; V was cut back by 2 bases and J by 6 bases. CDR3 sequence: CASSFLVQGAGEQYF. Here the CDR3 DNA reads TGTGCCAGCAGCTTTTTGGTACAGGGGGCCGGCGAGCAGTACTTC.

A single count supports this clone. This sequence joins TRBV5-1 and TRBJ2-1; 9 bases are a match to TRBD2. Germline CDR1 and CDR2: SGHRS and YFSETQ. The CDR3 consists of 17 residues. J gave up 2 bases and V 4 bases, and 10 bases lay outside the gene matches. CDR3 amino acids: CASSVKSSGDTYNEQFF. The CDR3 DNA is TGCGCCAGCAGCGTAAAATCTAGCGGGGATACCTACAATGAGCAGTTCTTC.

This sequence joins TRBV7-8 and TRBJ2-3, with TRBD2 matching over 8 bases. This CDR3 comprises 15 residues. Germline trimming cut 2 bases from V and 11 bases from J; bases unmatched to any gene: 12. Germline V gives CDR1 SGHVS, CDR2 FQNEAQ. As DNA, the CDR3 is TGTGCCAGCAGCTTATGGTCGAGCGGGGGAATTATGCAGTATTTT. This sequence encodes CASSLWSSGGIMQYF.

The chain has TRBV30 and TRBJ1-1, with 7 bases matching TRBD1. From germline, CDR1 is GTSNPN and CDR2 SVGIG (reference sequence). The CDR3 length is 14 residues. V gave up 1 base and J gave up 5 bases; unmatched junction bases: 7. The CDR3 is CAWSEGAWETEAFF. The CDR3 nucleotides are TGTGCCTGGAGTGAGGGGGCGTGGGAGACTGAAGCTTTCTTT. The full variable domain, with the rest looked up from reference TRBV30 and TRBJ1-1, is SQTIHQWPATLVQPVGSPLSLECTVEGTSNPNLYWYRQAAGRGLQLLFYSVGIGQISSEVPQNLSASRPQDRQFILSSKKLLLSDSGFYLCAWSEGAWETEAFFGQGTRLTVV.

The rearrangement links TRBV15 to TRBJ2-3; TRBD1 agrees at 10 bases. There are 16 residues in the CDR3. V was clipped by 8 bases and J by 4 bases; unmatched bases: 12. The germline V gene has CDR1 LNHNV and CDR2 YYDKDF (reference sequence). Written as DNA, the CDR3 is TGTGCCACCTCTATACCCCCGGGACAGGGGTCAGATACGCAGTATTTT. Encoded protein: CATSIPPGQGSDTQYF.

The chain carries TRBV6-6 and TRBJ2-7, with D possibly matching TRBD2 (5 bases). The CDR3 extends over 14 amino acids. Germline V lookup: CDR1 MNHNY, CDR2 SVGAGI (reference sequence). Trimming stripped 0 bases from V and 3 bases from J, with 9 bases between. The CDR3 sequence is CASSYSSGSYEQYF. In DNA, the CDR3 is TGTGCCAGCAGTTACTCGTCGGGGAGCTACGAGCAGTACTTC.

CDR3 coding DNA: TGTGCCAGCAGTTACTCGGGGCCCCAAGAGACCCAGTACTTC. Protein product: CASSYSGPQETQYF. The chain employs TRBV6-6 and TRBJ2-5; D might be TRBD1 (5 bases). The germline CDR1 and CDR2 sequences are MNHNY and SVGAGI (reference sequence). With 0 bases removed from V and 1 base from J, the gap between germline ends came to 6 bases. This CDR3 has 14 residues.

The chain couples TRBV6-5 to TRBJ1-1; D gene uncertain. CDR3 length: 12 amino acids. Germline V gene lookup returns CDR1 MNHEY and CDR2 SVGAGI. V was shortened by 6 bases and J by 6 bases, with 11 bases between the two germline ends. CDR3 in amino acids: CASSPPGAEAFF. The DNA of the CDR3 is TGTGCCAGCAGCCCGCCGGGAGCTGAAGCTTTCTTT.